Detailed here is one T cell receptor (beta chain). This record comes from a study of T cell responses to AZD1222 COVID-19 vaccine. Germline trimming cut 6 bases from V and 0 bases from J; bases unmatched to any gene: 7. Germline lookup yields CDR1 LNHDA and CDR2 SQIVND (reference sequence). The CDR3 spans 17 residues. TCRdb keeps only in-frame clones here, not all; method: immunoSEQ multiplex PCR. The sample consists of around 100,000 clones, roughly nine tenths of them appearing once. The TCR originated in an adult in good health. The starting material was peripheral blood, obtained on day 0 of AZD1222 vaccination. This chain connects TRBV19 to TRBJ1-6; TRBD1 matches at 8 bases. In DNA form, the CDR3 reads TGTGCCAGTAGCGGACAGGGCTCGAGCTCCTATAATTCACCCCTCCACTTT. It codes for CASSGQGSSSYNSPLHF.